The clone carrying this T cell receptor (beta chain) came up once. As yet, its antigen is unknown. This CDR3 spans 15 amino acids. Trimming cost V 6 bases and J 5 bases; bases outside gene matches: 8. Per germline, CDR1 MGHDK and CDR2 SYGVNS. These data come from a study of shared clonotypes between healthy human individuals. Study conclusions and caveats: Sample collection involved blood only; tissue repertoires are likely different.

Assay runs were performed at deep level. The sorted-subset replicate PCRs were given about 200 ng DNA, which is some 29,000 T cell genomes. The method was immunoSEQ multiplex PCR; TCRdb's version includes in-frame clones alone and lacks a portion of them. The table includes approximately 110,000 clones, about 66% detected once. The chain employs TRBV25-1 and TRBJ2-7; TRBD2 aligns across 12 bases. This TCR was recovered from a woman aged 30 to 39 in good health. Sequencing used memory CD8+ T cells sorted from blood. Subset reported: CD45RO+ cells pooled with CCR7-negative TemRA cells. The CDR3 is CASSLTSGSPHEQYF. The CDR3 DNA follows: TGTGCCAGCAGCTTGACTAGCGGGAGTCCCCACGAGCAGTACTTC.